This is a list of T cell receptor beta chains from one sample in a study of blood T cell repertoires in COVID-19. TCRdb's copy holds only in-frame clones and misses some; the assay was immunoSEQ multiplex PCR. This table holds 45,000 to 65,000 clones, 85% to 95% found once. The sequencing sample was made of peripheral blood. These receptors were obtained from a human donor in a cohort sampled during active COVID-19. The CDR3 runs from the conserved cysteine through the conserved F or W. Fields, in order: V gene, clone size, J gene, D gene, CDR3 protein, CDR3 DNA. D genes are given only for firm matches. Clone size is shown for a subset of rows, as once, few, many or a class of expanded clone.

>TRBV4-3|.|TRBJ1-1|TRBD1
CASSLRQGRNTEAFF
TGCGCCAGCAGCCTAAGACAGGGGAGGAACACTGAAGCTTTCTTT
>TRBV30|.|TRBJ2-3|.
CAFTGYKSTDTQYF
TGTGCCTTTACCGGGTATAAGAGCACAGATACGCAGTATTTT
>TRBV5-1|.|TRBJ2-7|TRBD1
CASGQGLSYEQYF
TGCGCCAGTGGACAGGGCCTCTCCTACGAGCAGTACTTC
>TRBV11-3|.|TRBJ2-1|.
CASSLDGNSYNEQFF
TGTGCCAGCAGCTTAGACGGGAACTCCTACAATGAGCAGTTCTTC
>TRBV7-3|.|TRBJ2-2|.
CASSRRGWFANTGELFF
TGTGCCAGCAGCCGCCGGGGATGGTTCGCGAACACCGGGGAGCTGTTTTTT
>TRBV9|.|TRBJ2-3|.
CASSVEDYTDTQYF
TGTGCCAGCAGCGTAGAAGACTACACAGATACGCAGTATTTT
>TRBV6-6|.|TRBJ1-6|.
CASAREGVASPLHF
TGTGCCAGCGCCAGGGAGGGAGTTGCTTCACCCCTCCACTTT
>TRBV9|.|TRBJ2-1|.
CASSVENRVGENEQFF
TGTGCCAGCAGCGTAGAGAACAGGGTCGGAGAGAATGAGCAGTTCTTC
>TRBV6-5|.|TRBJ1-1|TRBD1
CASSYSTGMNTEAFF
TGTGCCAGCAGTTACTCGACAGGGATGAACACTGAAGCTTTCTTT
>TRBV5-6|.|TRBJ2-5|TRBD1
CASSETGEETQYF
TGTGCCAGCAGCGAGACAGGGGAAGAGACCCAGTACTTC
>TRBV4-3|.|TRBJ1-1|.
CASSPDRGDLEAFF
TGCGCCAGCAGCCCGGACAGAGGAGACTTGGAAGCTTTCTTT
>TRBV19|.|TRBJ1-6|.
CASSIGLSYNSPLHF
TGTGCCAGTAGTATTGGCCTCTCCTATAATTCACCCCTCCACTTT
>TRBV2|few|TRBJ2-1|.
CASRLSVRDSGDFF
TGTGCCAGCAGACTAAGCGTACGGGACTCTGGCGATTTCTTC
>TRBV5-6|few|TRBJ2-2|.
CASSLVGGRLTGELFF
TGTGCCAGCAGCTTGGTCGGGGGGCGGCTCACCGGGGAGCTGTTTTTT
>TRBV11-2|.|TRBJ1-1|TRBD1
CASSYARGSLATTEAFF
TGTGCCAGCAGCTACGCCAGGGGGAGTTTGGCGACCACTGAAGCTTTCTTT
>TRBV5-4|.|TRBJ2-1|.
CASRTTMAPTNEQFF
TGTGCCAGCAGGACTACTATGGCCCCCACCAATGAGCAGTTCTTC
>TRBV2|.|TRBJ2-3|.
CASSERRDTDTQYF
TGTGCCAGCAGTGAGAGGCGGGACACAGATACGCAGTATTTT
>TRBV30|.|TRBJ2-1|.
CAWSGRVGEQQFF
TGTGCCTGGAGTGGGAGGGTTGGGGAGCAGCAGTTCTTC
>TRBV5-6|.|TRBJ1-1|.
CASSTKDKTFMNTEAFF
TGTGCCAGCAGCACCAAGGACAAAACCTTTATGAACACTGAAGCTTTCTTT
>TRBV5-1|.|TRBJ1-6|.
CASRPGDNSPLHF
TGCGCCAGCAGACCAGGGGATAATTCACCCCTCCACTTT
>TRBV20-1|.|TRBJ1-3|.
CSASSNRGNTIYF
TGCAGTGCTAGTAGCAACAGGGGAAACACCATATATTTT
>TRBV6-1|medium-sized|TRBJ2-7|.
CASSEDHELNEQYF
TGTGCCAGCAGTGAAGATCACGAACTGAACGAGCAGTACTTC
>TRBV5-1|.|TRBJ2-1|TRBD2
CASSLVGWTSYNEQFF
TGCGCCAGCAGCTTGGTCGGCTGGACTAGCTACAATGAGCAGTTCTTC